This TCR beta chain was retrieved from a study of cytomegalovirus exposure and HLA in healthy donors. Both 60 Vbeta primers and 13 Jbeta primers went into the PCR. Produced via immunoSEQ multiplex PCR; TCRdb's table is partial and in-frame only. The sample shows roughly 150,000 clones, 75% of them seen only once. CDR1 is MGHRA, CDR2 YSYEKL, per germline. Trimming pared 4 bases from V and 3 bases from J, leaving 12 bases between. The CDR3 contains 14 residues. The TCR originated in a man aged 25 to 40 in good health and CMV-seronegative. This sequence joins TRBV4-1 and TRBJ2-5, with D maybe TRBD2 (6 bases). Material for sequencing was PBMCs. CDR3 region: CASSRDSSKETQYF. The CDR3 coding sequence is TGCGCCAGCAGCCGGGACTCATCCAAAGAGACCCAGTACTTC.